A selection of T cell receptor beta chains follows, all from one sample in a study of PD-1 blockade in classical Hodgkin lymphoma. The table came from immunoSEQ multiplex PCR; TCRdb's copy has only in-frame clones and leaves some out. In the table there are about 92,000 clones, about 83% of which are singletons. Sample: peripheral blood mononuclear cells (PBMCs), taken before the fourth cycle of nivolumab. All receptors derive from a human donor with classical Hodgkin lymphoma. Each CDR3 is given with its conserved first and last residue. A D gene is named only where the DNA matches it firmly. Some rows have no size entry. The others give once, few or many, or a class for an expanded clone.

>TRBV28|TRBJ2-1|few|TRBD2
TGTGCCGCCAGGCGGGGGACTAGGTACAATGAGCAGTTCTTC
CAARRGTRYNEQFF
>TRBV2|TRBJ1-3|NA|NA
TGTGCCAGCAGTGTGCTTGGGGTTGGAAACACCATATATTTT
CASSVLGVGNTIYF
>TRBV11-2|TRBJ1-2|NA|NA
TGTGCCAGCAGCTTAGGGGGGGCCCCTGGCTATGGCTACACCTTC
CASSLGGAPGYGYTF
>TRBV29-1|TRBJ1-1|NA|NA
TGCAGCGTTGTGGCAGGGGCTAACACTGAAGCTTTCTTT
CSVVAGANTEAFF
>TRBV5-1|TRBJ2-2|NA|TRBD1
TGCGCCAGCAGCTTGGCCGGACCGGGACAGGGCACCGGGGAGCTGTTTTTT
CASSLAGPGQGTGELFF
>TRBV7-9|TRBJ2-3|NA|NA
TGTGCCAGCAGCCAACGGGACAGCACAGATACGCAGTATTTT
CASSQRDSTDTQYF
>TRBV19|TRBJ1-1|NA|NA
TGTGCCAGTAGTATAGAGGGGGTGAACACTGAAGCTTTCTTT
CASSIEGVNTEAFF
>TRBV28|TRBJ1-2|NA|NA
TGTGCCAGCACCTTCGACAGGACCGGGAGCTACACCTTC
CASTFDRTGSYTF
>TRBV6-1|TRBJ1-2|NA|TRBD1
TGTGCCAGCAGTCAGGGGGTACTTAACTATGGCTACACCTTC
CASSQGVLNYGYTF
>TRBV10-3|TRBJ1-3|NA|NA
TGTGCCATCAGTGACCCCGTTACAGGTATCTCTGGAAACACCATATATTTT
CAISDPVTGISGNTIYF
>TRBV28|TRBJ1-2|NA|NA
TGTGCCAGCAGTCCTGTGGTTAACTATGGCTACACCTTC
CASSPVVNYGYTF
>TRBV2|TRBJ2-5|NA|TRBD2
TGTGCCAGCAGTGAAGGTAGGGTTAGCGGGAGGAGGGGGGAGACCCAGTACTTC
CASSEGRVSGRRGETQYF
>TRBV7-6|TRBJ2-3|NA|NA
TGTGCCAGCAGCTTAACGAGCGGTTCTAGCACAGATACGCAGTATTTT
CASSLTSGSSTDTQYF
>TRBV6-5|TRBJ1-1|once|NA
TGTGCCAGCAGTTACTCTGGGGGCGACTCTAGGGAAGCTTTCTTT
CASSYSGGDSREAFF
>TRBV10-3|TRBJ2-7|NA|TRBD1
TGTGCCATCAGTCGACAGGGGAGCGACGAGCAGTACTTC
CAISRQGSDEQYF
>TRBV7-2|TRBJ2-1|NA|TRBD1
TGTGCCAGCTCCACAGGGGGCGGATACAATGAGCAGTTCTTC
CASSTGGGYNEQFF
>TRBV30|TRBJ1-2|NA|NA
TGTGCCTGGAGTGAAGGCCAGGGATATGGCTACACCTTC
CAWSEGQGYGYTF
>TRBV5-4|TRBJ2-1|NA|TRBD2
TGTGCCAGCAGCTTCGGGAGGGGCTTGTCCTACAATGAGCAGTTCTTC
CASSFGRGLSYNEQFF
>TRBV4-3|TRBJ2-7|few|NA
TGCGCCAGCAGCCAAGTCCTAATGGGATACGAGCAGTACTTC
CASSQVLMGYEQYF
>TRBV4-1|TRBJ1-5|few|NA
TGCGCCAGCAGCCAAGAACTGAGCAATCAGCCCCAGCATTTT
CASSQELSNQPQHF
>TRBV2|TRBJ2-5|NA|TRBD2
TGTGCCAGCAGTGCTAGCGGAGAGACCCAGTACTTC
CASSASGETQYF
>TRBV2|TRBJ2-2|NA|NA
TGTGCCAGCCTCCCAGGCCGACCGTGGAACACCGGGGAGCTGTTTTTT
CASLPGRPWNTGELFF
>TRBV5-4|TRBJ2-3|NA|NA
TGTGCCAGCACCAATCCCTCGTATGGCCGCACAGATACGCAGTATTTT
CASTNPSYGRTDTQYF
>TRBV6-1|TRBJ2-1|NA|NA
TGTGCCAGCAGTGAACAGCCGGCCGACAATGAGCAGTTCTTC
CASSEQPADNEQFF
>TRBV7-2|TRBJ2-5|NA|TRBD2
TGTGCCAGCAGCCGTTTAGCGGGAGGAACCCAGACCCAGTACTTC
CASSRLAGGTQTQYF
>TRBV2|TRBJ2-4|NA|NA
TGTGCCAGCAGTGAAGGACAGGGAGGGTCCAAAAACATTCAGTACTTC
CASSEGQGGSKNIQYF
>TRBV9|TRBJ2-2|medium-sized|NA
TGTGCCAGCAGCCAGGGGTCTAGCGTTCTTTCCGGGGAGCTGTTTTTT
CASSQGSSVLSGELFF
>TRBV7-2|TRBJ2-2|NA|NA
TGTGCCAGCAGCGCACAGGGTAGCGACACCGGGGAGCTGTTTTTT
CASSAQGSDTGELFF
>TRBV5-7|TRBJ1-4|NA|TRBD1
TGTGCCAGCAGCTTGGGACAGGGACAGGTGAAGGGTGAAAAACTGTTTTTT
CASSLGQGQVKGEKLFF
>TRBV4-3|TRBJ1-1|NA|NA
TGCGCCAGCAGCCGAGACACTAATAAGAACACTGAAGCTTTCTTT
CASSRDTNKNTEAFF
>TRBV28|TRBJ1-2|NA|NA
TGTGCCAGCAGTTTCGGCCCTACCGCGTACAGCTTC
CASSFGPTAYSF
>TRBV5-6|TRBJ2-5|NA|NA
TGTGCCAGCAGCCAACAGCAAGGGGGCCAGTACTTC
CASSQQQGGQYF
>TRBV7-8|TRBJ2-3|NA|NA
TGTGCCAGCAGCTTCGGATCGGATACGCAGTATTTT
CASSFGSDTQYF
>TRBV5-1|TRBJ2-5|NA|NA
TGCGCCAGCAGCTTACAGCTTCAAGAGACCCAGTACTTC
CASSLQLQETQYF
>TRBV6-5|TRBJ2-5|NA|NA
TGTGCCAGCAGTTACTCGCCTCAGGGGATCGAGACCCAGTACTTC
CASSYSPQGIETQYF
>TRBV5-6|TRBJ2-7|few|NA
TGTGCCAGCAGCTTGGTCCCCTACGAGCAGTACTTC
CASSLVPYEQYF
>TRBV13|TRBJ1-4|NA|NA
TGTGCCAGCAGCTTAGTGGGGCCCCAGGGATCTAATGAAAAACTGTTTTTT
CASSLVGPQGSNEKLFF
>TRBV5-1|TRBJ1-2|few|TRBD1
TGCGCCAGCAGCTTGGGAGGGACAGCCGGGGCTAACTATGGCTACACCTTC
CASSLGGTAGANYGYTF
>TRBV5-5|TRBJ2-7|NA|TRBD1
TGTGCCAGCAGCCTGGGACAGGGGTTCTCCGAGCAGTACTTC
CASSLGQGFSEQYF
>TRBV29-1|TRBJ2-5|few|TRBD1
TGCAGCGTCCGGGACAGGGGACGACAAGAGACCCAGTACTTC
CSVRDRGRQETQYF
>TRBV12-2|TRBJ2-7|NA|NA
TGTGCAAGTCGCTTAGCGAAGATACCGGGCCAATATAGCGGGAGCCCTCTCTACGAGCAGTACTTC
CASRLAKIPGQYSGSPLYEQYF
>TRBV11-2|TRBJ2-1|NA|TRBD2
TGTGCCAGCAGCCTACTGCGGGGGAGGCGGTACAATGAGCAGTTCTTC
CASSLLRGRRYNEQFF
>TRBV7-2|TRBJ2-5|once|TRBD2
TGTGCCAGCACGCTTGGGGCTAGCGGGAGTGAGACCCAGTACTTC
CASTLGASGSETQYF
>TRBV28|TRBJ2-7|NA|TRBD2
TGTGCCTCCCTTCTAGCGGGAGGGCGTAGCGAGCAGTACTTC
CASLLAGGRSEQYF
>TRBV5-4|TRBJ2-2|NA|NA
TGTGCCAGCAGCTTGGAGACAGTCACCGGGGAGCTGTTTTTT
CASSLETVTGELFF
>TRBV6-1|TRBJ2-7|once|NA
TGTGCCACGGGACGCAACTCCTACGAGCAGTACTTC
CATGRNSYEQYF
>TRBV4-3|TRBJ2-7|NA|TRBD1
TGCGCCAGCAGCCACACAGGGGGCTCCGAGCAGTACTTC
CASSHTGGSEQYF
>TRBV12-5|TRBJ2-1|NA|NA
TGTGCTAGTGGTGAGCTGGAGGGCCTTTTCGATGAGCAGTTCTTC
CASGELEGLFDEQFF
>TRBV7-8|TRBJ2-5|NA|TRBD1
TGTGCCAGCAGCTTAGGCAGGGGGGAGACCCAGTACTTC
CASSLGRGETQYF
>TRBV6-5|TRBJ1-1|NA|NA
TGTGCCAGCAGTTACGAGTCAGGGATCGGCACTGAAGCTTTCTTT
CASSYESGIGTEAFF
>TRBV29-1|TRBJ1-1|NA|TRBD1
TGCAGCGCAAGGGGGCGAAGCGGGAAAAACACTGAAGCTTTCTTT
CSARGRSGKNTEAFF
>TRBV11-3|TRBJ2-7|NA|NA
TGTGCCAGCAGCTTAGGGGGCGGCTTACAGCAGTACTTC
CASSLGGGLQQYF